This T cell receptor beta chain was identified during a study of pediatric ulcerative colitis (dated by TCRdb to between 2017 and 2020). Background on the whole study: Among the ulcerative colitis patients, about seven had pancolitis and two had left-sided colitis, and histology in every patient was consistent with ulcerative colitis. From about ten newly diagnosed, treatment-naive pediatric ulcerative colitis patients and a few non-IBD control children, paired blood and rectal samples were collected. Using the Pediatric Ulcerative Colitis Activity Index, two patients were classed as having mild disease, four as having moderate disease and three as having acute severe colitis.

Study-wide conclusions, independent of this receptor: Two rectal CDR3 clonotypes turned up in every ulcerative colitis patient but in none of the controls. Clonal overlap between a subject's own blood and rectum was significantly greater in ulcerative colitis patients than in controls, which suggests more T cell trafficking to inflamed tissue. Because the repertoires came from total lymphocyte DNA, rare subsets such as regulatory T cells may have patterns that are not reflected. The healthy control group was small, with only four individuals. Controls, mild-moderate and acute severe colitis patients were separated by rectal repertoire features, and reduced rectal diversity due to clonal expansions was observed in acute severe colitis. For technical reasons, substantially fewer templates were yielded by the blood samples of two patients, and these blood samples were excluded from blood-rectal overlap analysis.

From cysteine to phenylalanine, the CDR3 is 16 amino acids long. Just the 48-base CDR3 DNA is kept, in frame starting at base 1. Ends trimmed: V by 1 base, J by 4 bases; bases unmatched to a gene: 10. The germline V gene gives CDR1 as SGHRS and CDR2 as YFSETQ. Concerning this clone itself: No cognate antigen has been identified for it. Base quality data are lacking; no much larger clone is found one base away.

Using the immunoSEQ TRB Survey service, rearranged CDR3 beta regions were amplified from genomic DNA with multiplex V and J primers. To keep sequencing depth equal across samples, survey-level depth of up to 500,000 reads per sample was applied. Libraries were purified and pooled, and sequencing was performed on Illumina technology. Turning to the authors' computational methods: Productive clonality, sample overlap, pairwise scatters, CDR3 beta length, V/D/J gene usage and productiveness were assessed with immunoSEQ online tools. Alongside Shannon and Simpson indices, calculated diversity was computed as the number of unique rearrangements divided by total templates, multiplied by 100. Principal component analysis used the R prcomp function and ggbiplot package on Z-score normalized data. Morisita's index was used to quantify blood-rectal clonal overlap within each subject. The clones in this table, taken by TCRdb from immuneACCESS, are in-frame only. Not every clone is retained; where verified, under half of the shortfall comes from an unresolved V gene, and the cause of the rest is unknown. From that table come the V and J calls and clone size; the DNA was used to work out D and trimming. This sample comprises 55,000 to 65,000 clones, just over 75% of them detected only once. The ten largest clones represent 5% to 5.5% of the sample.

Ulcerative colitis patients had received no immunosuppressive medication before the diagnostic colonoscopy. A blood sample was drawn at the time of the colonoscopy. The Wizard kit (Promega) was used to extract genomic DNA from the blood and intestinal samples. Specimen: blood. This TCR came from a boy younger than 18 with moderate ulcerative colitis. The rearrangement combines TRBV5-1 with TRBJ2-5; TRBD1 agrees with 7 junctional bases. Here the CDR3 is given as CASSLLGQGVVETQYF. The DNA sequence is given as TGCGCCAGCAGCTTGTTAGGCCAGGGGGTTGTAGAGACCCAGTACTTC.